The TCR beta chain described here comes from a study of blood T cell repertoires in COVID-19 (dated by TCRdb to about 2020). Broadly, across the study: Samples from collaborators originated in the United States, Italy and Spain and spanned both the acute and convalescent phases of COVID-19. The prospective study material was composed of cDNA or gDNA derived from T cells, B-cell-depleted T cells, or PBMCs. Samples were obtained from the ongoing ImmuneRACE study (first 160 participants) and from about 1,300 subjects provided by 6 global collaborators. The dataset comprised deeply sampled blood TCRbeta repertoires from subjects exposed to, actively infected with, or recovered from COVID-19. The repertoires were released in a freely available public database intended as a resource for research on the immune response to SARS-CoV-2. The sample metadata nearly always contained a de-identified subject ID, COVID-19 status, age in years and sex. HLA class I and class II types, where available, came from metadata supplied by the sample provider rather than from assay-based typing. Broad study findings and their caveats: The amount of clinical and demographic metadata varied by source and participant and was provided uncurated.

TCRbeta CDR3 regions were amplified from genomic DNA by means of the immunoSEQ Assay, a bias-controlled multiplex PCR. As for the authors' bioinformatics: The number of nucleated cells in each sample was estimated from the amplification of reference gene primers within the assay. To quantify the absolute abundance of each unique TCRbeta CDR3 rearrangement, sequence reads were collapsed and filtered. Productive Simpson clonality was computed per sample as the square root of Simpson's diversity index over productive rearrangements. TCRdb provides this immuneACCESS table in a form limited to in-frame rearrangements. Some clones are lacking; in checked studies, under half of them reflect an unresolved V gene, and why the rest are absent is not known. Clonal size and the V and J genes are those of that table, whereas D and trimming came from the DNA. Present in this sample are approximately 96,000 clones, roughly 90% of which were seen just once. Clones ranked in the top ten supply 3.5% to 5% of the sample.

Taken from cysteine to phenylalanine, the CDR3 has 11 residues. This entry keeps only the CDR3 DNA: 33 bases, framed from base 1. V drops 4 bases and J drops 6 bases, leaving 6 bases in between. For CDR1 and CDR2, the germline V gene lists LGHNT and FRNRAP. One collaborating source in Seattle enrolled patients while the patients were actively infected and followed the patients over time throughout the course of disease. Each collaborating institution followed its own protocols to collect whole blood in K2EDTA tubes. For TCRbeta analysis, collaborators shipped samples as frozen whole blood, isolated PBMCs, or DNA extracted from either of those sample types. In regard to this clone: Its antigen remains unidentified. The record has no base qualities; no much larger clone is one base away.

The chain links TRBV12-5 with TRBJ1-2; matching of 5 bases hints at TRBD1 as the D gene. This receptor was obtained from a human donor with COVID-19, enrolled during active disease. The donor label of this sample is uncertain. The sample consisted of peripheral blood. The bases read TGTGCTAGTGGTTGGGGGGATGGCTACACCTTC. It is translated as CASGWGDGYTF.